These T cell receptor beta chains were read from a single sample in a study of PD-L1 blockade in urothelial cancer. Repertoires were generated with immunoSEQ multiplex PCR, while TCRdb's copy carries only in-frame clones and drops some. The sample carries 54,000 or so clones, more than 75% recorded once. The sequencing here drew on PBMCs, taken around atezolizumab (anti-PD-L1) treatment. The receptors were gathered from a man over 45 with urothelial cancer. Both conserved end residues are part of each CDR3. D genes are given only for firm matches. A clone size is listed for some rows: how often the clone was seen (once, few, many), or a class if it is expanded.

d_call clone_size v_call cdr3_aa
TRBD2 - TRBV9 CASSVGEGLTQYF
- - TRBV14 CASSPGQSYGYTF
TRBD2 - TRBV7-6 CASSSSGRHYNEQFF
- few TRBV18 CASSPTGAGNQPQHF
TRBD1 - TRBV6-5 CASSGGTGTTDTQYF
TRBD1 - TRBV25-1 CASSKRDRDQQETQYF
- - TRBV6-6 CASSGAYGYTF
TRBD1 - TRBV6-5 CASSLGQGPYEQYF
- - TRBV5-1 CASSLVPGNEQFF
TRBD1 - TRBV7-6 CASSEGQGRHSPLHF
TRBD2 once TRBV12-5 CASASGTSGSYEQYF
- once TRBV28 CASSSLRPSGNTIYF
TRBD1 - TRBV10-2 CASSDWTGGNGYTF
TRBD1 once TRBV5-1 CAGSSRTGGGDTQYF
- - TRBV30 CAWGGTPWEQYF
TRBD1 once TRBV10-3 CAISAGQGGNTGELFF
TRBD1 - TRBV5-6 CASSLRGATGAEYNSPLHF
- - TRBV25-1 CASSSVTRNEQFF
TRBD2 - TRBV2 CASSPGLGVEQYF
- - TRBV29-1 CSVGDRRNNEQFF
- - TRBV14 CASSQDHGGSADTQYF
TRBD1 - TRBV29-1 CSANRGQNTEAFF
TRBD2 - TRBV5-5 CASSLAGSAYNEQFF
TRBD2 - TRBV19 CASSTTSGRSYNEQFF
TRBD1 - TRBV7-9 CASSPGQGGGEQYF
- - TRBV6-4 CASSDGTATYNEQFF
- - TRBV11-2 CASTPGRGGRGEQYF
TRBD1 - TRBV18 CASSPDDRANSPLHF